Below, 19 T cell receptor beta chains from the same sample are listed, as sequenced in a study of regulatory T cells in long-lasting Graves disease. Noted time point: persistent/refractory GD, antithyroid drugs over 5 years with positive TRAb. From PBMCs, RNA was extracted and then used to make the TCR library. HTBI primers from iRepertoire and Arm-PCR of CDR3 regions yielded the TCR beta libraries. TCRdb re-called the multiplex PCR reads through MiXCR, storing one row per CDR3 protein. Of 650,000 to 850,000 distinct CDR3 sequences in the sample, about 30% were seen once. The sequenced sample was peripheral blood mononuclear cells (PBMCs), obtained when the disease was refractory, from a patient treated with antithyroid drugs. The receptors stem from a female donor with Graves disease.

This clonotype was found a few times. The rearrangement joins TRBV20-1 to TRBJ2-2; TRBD2 agrees at 9 bases. V shed 0 bases and J 3 bases; nucleotides not matched to a gene: 5. CDR1 is DFQATT, CDR2 SNEGSKA, per germline (reference sequence). The CDR3 contains 16 residues. The CDR3 spells CSARDVAGDHTGELFF. CDR3 sequence (DNA): TGCAGTGCTAGAGATGTAGCGGGAGACCACACCGGGGAGCTGTTTTTT.

Ten or more counts support this clonotype. CDR3 sequence: CATSNTEAFF. CDR3 DNA: TGTGCCACTTCGAACACTGAAGCTTTCTTT. The V and J genes are TRBV28 and TRBJ1-1, with D unclear. Germline V CDR1 and CDR2: MDHEN, SYDVKM. CDR3 length: 10 amino acids. Trimming shortened V by 10 bases and J by 1 base, and 4 bases separated the two germline ends. Drawing the rest from reference TRBV28 and TRBJ1-1, the complete variable domain is DVKVTQSSRYLVKRTGEKVFLECVQDMDHENMFWYRQDPGLGLRLIYFSYDVKMKEKGDIPEGYSVSREKKERFSLILESASTNQTSMYLCATSNTEAFFGQGTRLTVV.

This clonotype has just a few counts. The chain has TRBV7-9 and TRBJ1-2, with D possibly being TRBD1 (5 bases). V was trimmed by 2 bases and J by 4 bases, leaving 17 bases between them. Germline V gives CDR1 SEHNR, CDR2 FQNEAQ (reference sequence). The CDR3 has 16 residues. Here the CDR3 reads CASSLISSEGRYGYTF. The CDR3 nucleotides read TGTGCCAGCAGCTTAATATCCAGTGAGGGACGCTATGGCTACACCTTC.

This clonotype has only a few counts. The rearrangement uses TRBV5-6 and TRBJ1-5; 9 bases are a match to TRBD1. Germline V gene sequence: CDR1 SGHDT, CDR2 YYEEEE. J was trimmed by 5 bases and V by 3 bases; bases with no gene match: 6. CDR3 length: 15 amino acids. CDR3 region: CASSYTDRGDQPQHF. The CDR3 DNA reads TGTGCCAGCAGCTACACAGACAGGGGGGATCAGCCCCAGCATTTT. Complete variable domain (other parts from reference TRBV5-6 and TRBJ1-5): DAGVTQSPTHLIKTRGQQVTLRCSPKSGHDTVSWYQQALGQGPQFIFQYYEEEERQRGNFPDRFSGHQFPNYSSELNVNALLLGDSALYLCASSYTDRGDQPQHFGDGTRLSIL.

This clonotype occurred a few times. This chain joins TRBV5-1 and TRBJ2-2, with TRBD2 matching 9 bases. Germline V CDR1 and CDR2: SGHRS, YFSETQ. The ends lost 2 bases at V and 7 bases at J; junction bases unmatched: 9. This CDR3 comprises 16 residues. The CDR3 sequence is CASSFYAGGPSGELFF. The CDR3 DNA is TGCGCCAGCAGCTTCTATGCGGGAGGGCCTAGCGGGGAGCTGTTTTTT.

This clonotype was detected only a few times. The CDR3 nucleotides are TGTGCCAGCAGCCAAGATCGGTTCTCTGGAAACACCATATATTTT. Amino acid sequence: CASSQDRFSGNTIYF. The chain recombines TRBV3-1 with TRBJ1-3; D is ambiguous. The CDR3 runs 15 residues. Germline V gene data show CDR1 as LGHDT and CDR2 as YNNKEL (reference sequence). V was pared by 0 bases and J by 0 bases, with 6 bases between.

This clonotype was picked up a small number of times. The chain employs TRBV25-1 and TRBJ1-1; D is unclear. Germline-derived CDR1 and CDR2 are MGHDK and SYGVNS. CDR3 length: 13 amino acids. Trimming stripped 4 bases from V and 0 bases from J, with 6 bases between. This CDR3 reads CASSVLVNTEAFF. Here the CDR3 DNA reads TGTGCCAGCAGTGTCCTGGTGAACACTGAAGCTTTCTTT.

The sample holds a few counts of this clonotype. The V call is TRBV20-1, the J call TRBJ1-5; no reliable D call. The CDR3 is 15 amino acids. Germline assignment: CDR1 DFQATT and CDR2 SNEGSKA (reference sequence). V lost 1 base and J lost 2, with 12 bases in between. This CDR3 is CSARADRMGNQPQHF. The CDR3 nucleotides are TGCAGTGCTAGAGCCGACCGGATGGGCAATCAGCCCCAGCATTTT.

The CDR3 loop is CASSYSPGAVNTEAFF. As DNA, the CDR3 is TGTGCCAGCAGTTACTCACCCGGGGCAGTGAACACTGAAGCTTTCTTT. The chain recombines TRBV6-5 with TRBJ1-1; possible D gene TRBD1, 5 bases. CDR3 length: 16 residues. Germline V gene sequence: CDR1 MNHEY, CDR2 SVGAGI. V dropped 0 bases and J dropped 0 bases, with 11 bases sitting between them.

The chain joins TRBV28 to TRBJ1-5, with 10 bases matching TRBD1. With V trimmed by 6 bases and J by 2 bases, 19 bases remained unmatched. Germline values: CDR1 MDHEN, CDR2 SYDVKM. The CDR3 loop spans 20 amino acids. CDR3 DNA: TGTGCCAGCAGACCGGGGGGGATGGACAGGGGGGAGCCCGGCAATCAGCCCCAGCATTTT. It encodes CASRPGGMDRGEPGNQPQHF.

J is TRBJ1-1 and V is TRBV12-5; TRBD1 aligns across 7 bases. The germline V gene encodes CDR1 LGHNT and CDR2 FRNRAP. The CDR3 runs 13 residues. J was trimmed by 5 bases and V by 9 bases; bases with no gene match: 9. This chain's CDR3 is CASLSTGETEAFF. Here the CDR3 DNA reads TGTGCTAGCCTTTCAACAGGGGAAACTGAAGCTTTCTTT.

This clonotype was seen repeatedly, ten times or more. The genes are TRBV12-3 or TRBV12-4 and TRBJ1-5; D unresolved. V was pared by 5 bases and J by 6 bases, with 11 bases between. The CDR3 spans 13 residues. CDR3 sequence (DNA): TGTGCCAGCAGTCGTATAGCAACTCAGCCCCAGCATTTT. Translation gives CASSRIATQPQHF.

The rearrangement links TRBV12-3 or TRBV12-4 to TRBJ1-1, with 7 nucleotides matching TRBD1. The ends lost 3 bases at V and 7 bases at J; junction bases unmatched: 11. CDR3 size: 15 residues. The CDR3 DNA reads TGTGCCAGCAGTTTTGGGAGAGGGGGCTCGGTTGAAGCTTTCTTT. Translation: CASSFGRGGSVEAFF.

There are a few counts of this clonotype. Here the CDR3 DNA reads TGTGCCAGTACCTCGGGACAGACCTTCAACTATGGCTACACCTTC. It yields the protein CASTSGQTFNYGYTF. The rearrangement joins TRBV19 to TRBJ1-2; TRBD1 matches 7 bases. Germline assignment: CDR1 LNHDA and CDR2 SQIVND (reference sequence). This CDR3 has 15 residues. The V and J ends lost 7 bases and 2 bases, in that order; junction bases with no gene match: 10.

This clonotype was seen repeatedly, ten times or more. The V gene is TRBV28, the J gene TRBJ1-2, with a weak D call TRBD1 (6 bases). The CDR3 has 15 amino acids. Trimming shortened V by 5 bases and J by 4 bases, and 17 bases separated the two germline ends. Per the germline V gene, CDR1 is MDHEN and CDR2 is SYDVKM. The CDR3 bases are TGTGCCAGCAGTCCTGGACAGACCATTCCCTATGGCTACACCTTC. Its protein product is CASSPGQTIPYGYTF.

This clonotype has a count of ten or more. This chain connects TRBV3-1 to TRBJ1-2; no reliable D call. This CDR3 contains 13 residues. V lost 1 base and J 6 bases, leaving 9 bases between the germline ends. Germline CDR1 reads LGHDT; CDR2 reads YNNKEL (reference sequence). CDR3 protein: CASSQGGGHGYTF. In DNA, the CDR3 is TGTGCCAGCAGCCAAGGGGGAGGGCATGGCTACACCTTC.

This clonotype has more than one count but fewer than ten. The V and J genes are TRBV12-5 and TRBJ1-4; 9 bases map to TRBD1. The CDR3 extends over 16 amino acids. V lost 3 bases, J lost 8 bases, and 10 bases stayed unmatched. The germline V gene has CDR1 LGHNT and CDR2 FRNRAP. The CDR3 nucleotides read TGTGCTAGTGGTTTTACGACAGGGGGGCTTTCCGAAAAACTGTTTTTT. This sequence encodes CASGFTTGGLSEKLFF. The full variable domain, its missing parts supplied by reference TRBV12-5 and TRBJ1-4, is DARVTQTPRHKVTEMGQEVTMRCQPILGHNTVFWYRQTMMQGLELLAYFRNRAPLDDSGMPKDRFSAEMPDATLATLKIQPSEPRDSAVYFCASGFTTGGLSEKLFFGSGTQLSVL.

This clonotype was seen many times. V and J are TRBV5-5 and TRBJ1-1; maybe TRBD1 (6 bases). V dropped 4 bases and J dropped 8 bases, with 15 bases sitting between them. This CDR3 is built from 13 residues. Germline V lookup: CDR1 SGHKS, CDR2 YYEKEE (reference sequence). CDR3: CASSSPTGYEAFF. CDR3 coding DNA: TGTGCCAGCAGCAGCCCAACAGGGTACGAAGCTTTCTTT.

This clonotype was detected only a few times. A clone one base away is much larger, so this may be a read error. The J gene is TRBJ1-2, the V gene TRBV12-3 or TRBV12-4; no clear D gene. The CDR3 is 12 amino acids. V was clipped by 4 bases and J by 3 bases, with 6 bases between them. The CDR3, as DNA: TGTGCCAGCAGTTACGGGGACTATGGCTACACCTTC. Amino acids: CASSYGDYGYTF.